One and the same sample provided the 17 T cell receptor beta chains below, sequenced in a study of T cells in localized non-small cell lung cancer. Only in-frame clones appear in the TCRdb table, and some are missing; sequencing was by immunoSEQ multiplex PCR. The sample lists 31,000 or so clones, around 80% occurring once. This sample comprised peripheral blood, obtained before any cancer treatment. The source of these receptors is a male donor at least 60 years old with stage III squamous cell lung carcinoma.

V usage is TRBV7-9 and J usage is TRBJ2-5; D is uncertain. The V gene's germline CDR1 is SEHNR and CDR2 FQNEAQ (reference sequence). This CDR3 has 15 residues. Trimming pared 5 bases from V and 1 base from J, leaving 14 bases between. This CDR3 is CASSPRTETQETQYF. For the CDR3, the DNA is TGTGCCAGCAGCCCCAGGACGGAAACCCAAGAGACCCAGTACTTC.

The chain joins TRBV6-5 to TRBJ1-2; TRBD1 agrees at 7 bases. CDR1 is MNHEY, CDR2 SVGAGI, per germline. V gave up 0 bases and J gave up 8 bases; unmatched junction bases: 9. CDR3 length: 15 amino acids. The DNA of the CDR3 is TGTGCCAGCAGTTACTCGAGGGACAGTTTGGGCGGCTACACCTTC. Amino acids: CASSYSRDSLGGYTF.

The gene calls are TRBV10-3 and TRBJ2-2, with D tentatively TRBD1 (5 bases). There are 17 residues in the CDR3. Germline CDR1 ENHRY, CDR2 SYGVKD. V lost 2 bases and J lost 7, with 20 bases in between. This chain's CDR3 is CAISEREPGPSIGELFF. CDR3 bases: TGTGCCATCAGTGAGCGAGAACCAGGGCCCTCCATCGGGGAGCTGTTTTTT.

This chain joins TRBV28 and TRBJ2-7; D not resolved. CDR1 is MDHEN and CDR2 is SYDVKM in the germline V gene. The CDR3 is made up of 11 amino acids. Trimming shortened V by 5 bases and J by 6 bases, and 8 bases separated the two germline ends. The CDR3 nucleotides are TGTGCCAGCAGTCCCAGGTCCGAGCAGTACTTC. Its protein is CASSPRSEQYF.

The chain uses TRBV14 and TRBJ2-5, with 8 bases that match TRBD2. This CDR3 spans 15 amino acids. CDR1 is SGHDN, CDR2 FVKESK, per germline. V dropped 2 bases and J dropped 2; count of bases not matched to a gene: 4. The CDR3 nucleotides read TGTGCCAGCAGCCAACCGGGAGGGCCTCAAGAGACCCAGTACTTC. The encoded protein is CASSQPGGPQETQYF.

The chain joins TRBV6-5 to TRBJ2-7, with 8 bases identical to TRBD1. Per germline, CDR1 MNHEY and CDR2 SVGAGI. The CDR3 totals 14 residues. V was pared by 6 bases and J by 0 bases, with 4 bases of the junction left unmatched. In DNA form, the CDR3 reads TGTGCCAGCAGACGACAGGGGATCTCCTACGAGCAGTACTTC. Translated, it gives CASRRQGISYEQYF.

The chain joins TRBV7-2 to TRBJ1-2; D gene uncertain. Germline values: CDR1 SGHTA, CDR2 FQGNSA. V was pared by 8 bases and J by 2 bases, with 9 bases between. The CDR3 extends over 12 amino acids. In DNA form, the CDR3 reads TGTGCCAGCGGCCTATTGAACTATGGCTACACCTTC. The encoded protein is CASGLLNYGYTF.

This chain's CDR3 is CASSWMTASYEQYF. CDR3 DNA: TGTGCCAGCAGCTGGATGACAGCCTCCTACGAGCAGTACTTC. The genes are TRBV5-5 and TRBJ2-7; TRBD1 is a possible D gene (5 bases). Germline-derived CDR1 and CDR2 are SGHKS and YYEKEE (reference sequence). V lost 3 bases to trimming and J lost 0 bases, with 10 bases between them. The CDR3 has 14 residues.

The chain employs TRBV6-6 and TRBJ2-3; D gene unclear. CDR3 length: 13 amino acids. In germline, CDR1 is MNHNY, CDR2 SVGAGI (reference sequence). Trimming left V 6 bases short and J 6 bases short, with 13 bases between. This CDR3 reads CASRPPLEDTQYF. The CDR3 nucleotides read TGTGCCAGCAGACCACCCCTCGAGGATACGCAGTATTTT.

The chain is built from TRBV7-9 and TRBJ1-4; TRBD1 matches at 9 bases. The ends lost 4 bases at V and 8 bases at J; junction bases unmatched: 8. The CDR3 has 15 amino acids. Germline lookup yields CDR1 SEHNR and CDR2 FQNEAQ (reference sequence). The CDR3 nucleotides read TGTGCCAGCAGCTGGGGGACAGGGACGAAAGAAAAACTGTTTTTT. Protein sequence: CASSWGTGTKEKLFF. Full variable domain (rest looked up from reference TRBV7-9 and TRBJ1-4): DTGVSQNPRHKITKRGQNVTFRCDPISEHNRLYWYRQTLGQGPEFLTYFQNEAQLEKSRLLSDRFSAERPKGSFSTLEIQRTEQGDSAMYLCASSWGTGTKEKLFFGSGTQLSVL.

The chain carries TRBV7-2 and TRBJ2-7, with D tentatively TRBD1 (6 bases). The CDR3 totals 13 residues. The V end was cut by 3 bases, the J end by 2 bases, with 8 bases between. Germline V CDR1 and CDR2: SGHTA, FQGNSA. The chain's CDR3 is CASSFDRPYEQYF. CDR3 DNA sequence: TGTGCCAGCAGCTTCGACAGGCCCTACGAGCAGTACTTC.

The chain is built from TRBV18 and TRBJ2-3, with D maybe TRBD1 (6 bases). Germline assignment: CDR1 KGHSH and CDR2 LQKENI. The CDR3 contains 16 residues. Trimming cost V 4 bases and J 2 bases, with 16 bases left between them. The CDR3 protein is CASSLSGDTLTDTQYF. The CDR3 coding sequence is TGTGCCAGCTCACTCTCAGGGGATACCCTCACAGATACGCAGTATTTT.

The chain recombines TRBV15 with TRBJ1-6; 11 bases are a match to TRBD1. This CDR3 has 16 residues. Germline CDR1 is LNHNV and CDR2 is YYDKDF (reference sequence). J lost 10 bases, V lost 0 bases, and 5 bases had no gene match. The CDR3 protein is CATSRDLRTGGSPLHF. CDR3 coding DNA: TGTGCCACCAGCAGAGATTTAAGGACAGGGGGCTCACCCCTCCACTTT.

The CDR3 DNA is TGTGCCAGCAGATTTATAGGGAACAATCAGCCCCAGCATTTT. Protein: CASRFIGNNQPQHF. The V gene is TRBV7-2, the J gene TRBJ1-5; no definite D call. Trimming removed 6 bases from V and 3 bases from J, with 12 bases in between. This CDR3 contains 14 residues. The germline CDR1 and CDR2 sequences are SGHTA and FQGNSA.

This chain links TRBV28 with TRBJ1-1, with D perhaps TRBD1 (5 bases). V lost 8 bases to trimming and J lost 5 bases, with 9 bases between them. Germline lookup yields CDR1 MDHEN and CDR2 SYDVKM. The CDR3 sequence is 11 residues long. The CDR3 bases are TGTGCCAGCCTCTGGGGGACTGAAGCTTTCTTT. It specifies CASLWGTEAFF.

A single count supports this clone. The rearrangement joins TRBV30 to TRBJ1-5; no definite D call. CDR3 size: 13 residues. The germline V gene has CDR1 GTSNPN and CDR2 SVGIG (reference sequence). V was clipped by 0 bases and J by 3 bases, with 6 bases between them. Written as DNA, the CDR3 is TGTGCCTGGAGTGTGGACGACAATCAGCCCCAGCATTTT. This gives the protein CAWSVDDNQPQHF.

This sequence joins TRBV28 and TRBJ1-5; no clear D. Germline V gives CDR1 MDHEN, CDR2 SYDVKM. The V gene lost 3 bases and the J gene lost 3 bases, with 15 bases spanning the gap. The CDR3 is 16 residues long. CDR3 sequence (DNA): TGTGCCAGCAGTTTCCGGTCGAACTGGAACAATCAGCCCCAGCATTTT. As protein: CASSFRSNWNNQPQHF.